Shown below are 24 T cell receptor beta chains from a single sample sequenced in a study of vaccination effects on CD4 cells after COVID-19. For these receptors, no antigen is known. Expansion of antigen-specific CD4+ T cells with viral peptide pools was carried out by the ViraFEST assay before sequencing. The culture ran for approximately 9 days before CD4+ T cells were isolated. TCRdb keeps only in-frame clones here, not all; method: immunoSEQ multiplex PCR. The data hold under 80,000 clones, with roughly 74% observed a single time. The starting material was CD4+ T cells from PBMCs cultured with HCoV-229E spike peptides, obtained before COVID-19 vaccination. The receptors stem from a human donor who received a COVID-19 vaccine.

In this sample, this clone turned up once. The gene calls are TRBV13 and TRBJ1-6, with 10 bases lining up with TRBD1. This CDR3 region has 17 residues. V shed 5 bases, J shed 7 bases, and the junction held 11 bases outside the gene matches. CDR1 PRHDT and CDR2 FYEKMQ come from the germline V gene (reference sequence). CDR3 amino acids: CASSRGRGQGTNSPLHF. For the CDR3, the DNA is TGTGCCAGCAGCCGCGGGAGGGGACAGGGGACGAATTCACCCCTCCACTTT. Full variable domain (remainder filled in from reference TRBV13 and TRBJ1-6): AAGVIQSPRHLIKEKRETATLKCYPIPRHDTVYWYQQGPGQDPQFLISFYEKMQSDKGSIPDRFSAQQFSDYHSELNMSSLELGDSALYFCASSRGRGQGTNSPLHFGNGTRLTVT.

This chain links TRBV6-5 with TRBJ2-5; 7 bases map to TRBD2. V lost 0 bases, J lost 4 bases, and 5 bases stayed unmatched. Germline assignment: CDR1 MNHEY and CDR2 SVGAGI. The CDR3 spans 15 residues. This chain's CDR3 is CASSYSSERGETQYF. The CDR3 DNA is TGTGCCAGCAGTTACTCGTCGGAGCGGGGAGAGACCCAGTACTTC.

The V gene is TRBV24-1, the J gene TRBJ1-1; 7 bases fit TRBD1. Germline loops: CDR1 KGHDR, CDR2 SFDVKD. The CDR3 loop spans 12 amino acids. V lost 10 bases and J lost 1; bases outside the gene matches: 2. CDR3 coding DNA: TGTGCCACAACAGGGGAGAACACTGAAGCTTTCTTT. The encoded protein is CATTGENTEAFF.

The chain links TRBV7-6 to TRBJ1-2, with TRBD1 as a possible D gene (6 bases). Looked up from germline, CDR1 is SGHVS and CDR2 is FNYEAQ. V lost 4 bases to trimming and J lost 3 bases, with 18 bases between them. This CDR3 region has 16 residues. The CDR3 loop is CASSSTIGGLYYGYTF. The CDR3 DNA reads TGTGCCAGCAGCTCGACGATCGGGGGCCTTTACTATGGCTACACCTTC.

The chain recombines TRBV3-1 (or the pseudogene TRBV3-2) with TRBJ2-7; TRBD1 agrees at 7 bases. Germline V gene lookup returns CDR1 LGHDT and CDR2 YNNKEL (reference sequence). The CDR3 is 14 amino acids. V lost 2 bases to trimming and J lost 7 bases; unmatched junction nucleotides: 8. The CDR3 bases are TGTGCCAGCAGCCAAACGGACAGGACGGGGGAGCAGTACGTC. This codes for CASSQTDRTGEQYV.

This clone came up a few times. This rearrangement joins TRBV7-3 to TRBJ2-2, with 7 bases aligning to TRBD1. CDR3 length equals 17 residues. Per the germline V gene, CDR1 is SGHTA and CDR2 is FQGTGA. J was trimmed by 2 bases and V by 5 bases; bases with no gene match: 11. The DNA for the CDR3 is TGTGCCAGCAGCCCTCACGTCGGGACAGTCAACACCGGGGAGCTGTTTTTT. This translates into CASSPHVGTVNTGELFF.

The chain joins TRBV5-1 to TRBJ2-3; 7 bases match TRBD2. With V trimmed by 4 bases and J by 6 bases, 5 bases remained unmatched. Germline V gene sequence: CDR1 SGHRS, CDR2 YFSETQ. The CDR3 spans 13 residues. The CDR3 loop is CASSPLATDTQYF. Here the CDR3 DNA reads TGCGCCAGCAGCCCACTAGCGACTGATACGCAGTATTTT.

This chain connects TRBV7-9 to TRBJ2-1; possible D gene TRBD2, 6 bases. The CDR3 has 14 residues. CDR1 and CDR2 from the germline V gene are SEHNR and FQNEAQ (reference sequence). The V end lost 1 base, the J end lost 7 bases, and 11 bases lay between the germline ends. The CDR3, as DNA: TGTGCCAGCAGCTTAGGGGCGGGGTGGAATGAGCAGTTCTTC. Its translation: CASSLGAGWNEQFF.

There are a few counts of this clone. V usage is TRBV14 and J usage is TRBJ2-1, with D hard to call. The CDR3 totals 15 residues. V lost 0 bases to trimming and J lost 9 bases, with 15 bases between them. The germline gives CDR1 SGHDN, CDR2 FVKESK. CDR3 in amino acids: CASSQDGVRVREQFF. As DNA, the CDR3 is TGTGCCAGCAGCCAAGATGGGGTTAGGGTACGTGAGCAGTTCTTC.

For the CDR3, the DNA is TGTGCCAGTAGCTCCGGACAGGGCTCCTACAATGAGCAGTTCTTC. It encodes CASSSGQGSYNEQFF. The chain links TRBV19 to TRBJ2-1, with 8 positions matching TRBD1. Trimming cost V 6 bases and J 0 bases; bases outside gene matches: 4. This CDR3 region has 15 residues. Germline V gives CDR1 LNHDA, CDR2 SQIVND (reference sequence).

The DNA of the CDR3 is TGTGCCAGCAGCTTAAGGGGTGCAGATACGCAGTATTTT. Residues: CASSLRGADTQYF. This chain links TRBV7-3 with TRBJ2-3; D ambiguous. Trimming cost V 1 base and J 4 bases, with 6 bases left between them. The CDR3 has 13 residues. Germline CDR1 and CDR2: SGHTA and FQGTGA.

The chain recombines TRBV23-1 with TRBJ1-2, with D uncertain. TRBV23-1 belongs to the ORF category, with a function that is uncertain. Trimming pared 8 bases from V and 5 bases from J, leaving 12 bases between. CDR3 length equals 12 residues. CDR3 bases: TGCGCCAGCCCAGTAGGGCTTTATGGCTACACCTTC. This codes for CASPVGLYGYTF.

Only a few counts were recorded for this clone. V usage is TRBV5-1 and J usage is TRBJ2-1, with D possibly TRBD2 on 5 matching bases. Germline-derived CDR1 and CDR2 are SGHRS and YFSETQ. Trimming removed 4 bases at V and 0 bases at J, with 11 bases between. This CDR3 comprises 15 residues. The CDR3 region is CASSPDLASYNEQFF. The CDR3 DNA follows: TGCGCCAGCAGCCCTGACCTAGCCTCCTACAATGAGCAGTTCTTC.

The rearrangement joins TRBV6-5 to TRBJ1-3; unclear D gene. CDR3 length equals 14 residues. Germline values: CDR1 MNHEY, CDR2 SVGAGI. V lost 6 bases, J lost 0 bases, and 9 bases lay in between. The CDR3 DNA reads TGTGCCAGCAGCCCACGATACTCTGGAAACACCATATATTTT. This codes for CASSPRYSGNTIYF.

The gene calls are TRBV5-4 and TRBJ2-1, with TRBD2 matching over 10 bases. The V and J ends lost 4 bases and 4 bases, in that order; junction bases with no gene match: 5. CDR1 SGHNT and CDR2 YYREEE come from the germline V gene (reference sequence). CDR3 length: 15 amino acids. The CDR3 bases are TGTGCCAGCAGCCCCGGACTAGCGGCATACAATGAGCAGTTCTTC. It is translated as CASSPGLAAYNEQFF. The full variable domain, with the rest looked up from reference TRBV5-4 and TRBJ2-1, is ETGVTQSPTHLIKTRGQQVTLRCSSQSGHNTVSWYQQALGQGPQFIFQYYREEENGRGNFPPRFSGLQFPNYSSELNVNALELDDSALYLCASSPGLAAYNEQFFGPGTRLTVL.

This chain connects TRBV9 to TRBJ2-3; possibly TRBD1 for D (5 bases). The length of the CDR3 is 14 residues. CDR1 and CDR2 from the germline V gene are SGDLS and YYNGEE. The V gene lost 0 bases and the J gene lost 6 bases, with 11 bases spanning the gap. The chain's CDR3 is CASSVGQGVDTQYF. CDR3 nucleotide sequence: TGTGCCAGCAGCGTAGGGCAGGGTGTTGATACGCAGTATTTT.

A word on this clone: At one end, the junction sequence differs from germline, possibly due to a read error. The chain employs TRBV7-3 and TRBJ2-1; 10 bases align to TRBD1. From germline, CDR1 is SGHTA and CDR2 FQGTGA. This CDR3 contains 16 residues. The CDR3 here is CASSITGTGAVNEQFF. DNA for the CDR3: TGTGCCAGCAGCATAACCGGGACAGGGGCGGTTAATGAGCAGTTCTTC. Full variable domain (rest looked up from reference TRBV7-3 and TRBJ2-1): GAGVSQTPSNKVTEKGKYVELRCDPISGHTALYWYRQSLGQGPEFLIYFQGTGAADDSGLPNDRFFAVRPEGSVSTLKIQRTERGDSAVYLCASSITGTGAVNEQFFGPGTRLTVL.

The sample holds a few counts of this clone. J is TRBJ2-1 and V is TRBV4-3; perhaps D is TRBD1 or TRBD2 (5 bases each). Per germline, CDR1 LGHNA and CDR2 YSLEER. This CDR3 is 18 amino acids long. Trimming left V 0 bases short and J 2 bases short, with 17 bases between. CDR3 region: CASSQDRGQGWAYNEQFF. DNA of the CDR3: TGCGCCAGCAGCCAAGATAGAGGGCAGGGATGGGCCTACAATGAGCAGTTCTTC.

The chain employs TRBV5-3 and TRBJ2-7, with D unresolved. TRBV5-3 is annotated as an ORF whose role is uncertain. V lost 5 bases and J 1 base, leaving 10 bases between the germline ends. This CDR3 has 13 amino acids. The CDR3 loop is CARSGKDSYEQYV. The CDR3 DNA follows: TGTGCCAGAAGTGGGAAGGATTCCTACGAGCAGTACGTC.

The genes are TRBV7-9 and TRBJ2-2; weak D call: TRBD2 (5 bases). Deletions cut 5 bases from V and 3 bases from J, with 7 bases between. In germline, CDR1 is SEHNR, CDR2 FQNEAQ (reference sequence). The CDR3 runs to 13 residues. The CDR3 sequence is CASSPLDTGELFF. The CDR3 DNA sequence: TGTGCCAGCAGCCCACTAGACACCGGGGAGCTGTTTTTT.

This chain connects TRBV27 to TRBJ2-2; 11 nucleotides agree with TRBD2. This CDR3 has 16 amino acids. V lost 6 bases to trimming and J lost 7 bases; unmatched junction nucleotides: 10. Per the germline V gene, CDR1 is MNHEY and CDR2 is SMNVEV (reference sequence). CDR3 sequence: CASRTLAGGPGGELFF. CDR3 in DNA: TGTGCCAGCAGAACTTTAGCGGGGGGGCCTGGCGGGGAGCTGTTTTTT.

This sequence joins TRBV4-3 and TRBJ2-2; 13 nucleotides match TRBD2. Germline lookup yields CDR1 LGHNA and CDR2 YSLEER. The V and J ends lost 2 bases and 7 bases, in that order; junction bases with no gene match: 7. This CDR3 is 17 amino acids long. CDR3: CASSQPGLAGLGGELFF. DNA of the CDR3: TGCGCCAGCAGCCAACCGGGACTAGCGGGGCTGGGCGGGGAGCTGTTTTTT.

The chain links TRBV7-8 to TRBJ2-1; 9 bases agree with TRBD2. CDR1 and CDR2 (germline): SGHVS, FQNEAQ. V lost 3 bases to trimming and J lost 2 bases; unmatched junction nucleotides: 8. This CDR3 has 17 residues. CDR3 in DNA: TGTGCCAGCAGCTTTCAGGAAGCGGGGGGTCCCTACAATGAGCAGTTCTTC. Encoded protein: CASSFQEAGGPYNEQFF.

V is TRBV19 and J is TRBJ1-2; TRBD1 might be the D (5 bases). V lost 9 bases and J 2 bases, leaving 10 bases between the germline ends. CDR1 is LNHDA and CDR2 is SQIVND in the germline V gene (reference sequence). This CDR3 is built from 12 residues. In DNA form, the CDR3 reads TGTGCCAGCGTGGGACGGAACTATGGCTACACCTTC. This gives the protein CASVGRNYGYTF.